One and the same sample provided the 31 T cell receptor beta chains below, sequenced in a study of blood T cell repertoires in COVID-19 (dated by TCRdb to the early 2020s). Preparation of the library involved the immunoSEQ multiplex PCR assay. Not all clones reach the TCRdb copy of this immuneACCESS table, which keeps in-frame sequences only. Checked studies attribute under half of the gap to unresolved V genes and leave the rest unexplained. The sample has hundreds of thousands of clones on record, roughly 86% of them singletons. The ten largest clones represent 11% of the sample. Sequencing used peripheral blood. These receptors originate from a woman aged 25 to 45 with COVID-19, enrolled during active disease.

The CDR3 coding sequence is TGTGCCAGCAGTTACACCCGGGCTGGGGCCAACGTCCTGACTTTC. Its protein is CASSYTRAGANVLTF. V gene TRBV6-5 combines with J gene TRBJ2-6; D unclear. The CDR3 loop spans 15 amino acids. Trimming stripped 2 bases from V and 2 bases from J, with 7 bases between. Germline lookup yields CDR1 MNHEY and CDR2 SVGAGI.

This clone was seen just once. The chain combines TRBV28 with TRBJ2-2; 9 positions agree with TRBD2. CDR1 and CDR2 from the germline V gene are MDHEN and SYDVKM. CDR3 length: 15 amino acids. After removal of 3 bases from V and 6 bases from J, the junction contained 5 bases not matched to a gene. CDR3 region: CASSFSSGSAGELFF. In DNA, the CDR3 is TGTGCCAGCAGTTTTAGTAGCGGGAGCGCCGGGGAGCTGTTTTTT.

The CDR3 DNA reads TGCGCCAGCAGTGAGGTCGGGGAGAGCTCCTACGAGCAGTACTTC. It translates to CASSEVGESSYEQYF. This chain uses TRBV10-1 with TRBJ2-7; a possible D gene is TRBD2 (5 bases). The CDR3 loop spans 15 amino acids. The germline gives CDR1 WNHNN, CDR2 SYGVQD (reference sequence). V lost 2 bases and J lost 0, with 11 bases in between.

This clone was found a few times. The chain recombines TRBV24-1 with TRBJ1-2; tentative D call: TRBD1 (6 bases). From germline, CDR1 is KGHDR and CDR2 SFDVKD. The CDR3 contains 14 residues. V lost 6 bases, J lost 7 bases, and 17 bases lay in between. CDR3 sequence: CATSSGGRLSGYTF. The DNA of the CDR3 is TGTGCCACCAGTTCGGGGGGCCGCCTTAGTGGCTACACCTTC.

This chain uses TRBV7-9 with TRBJ2-3; D remains ambiguous. Germline assignment: CDR1 SEHNR and CDR2 FQNEAQ (reference sequence). The CDR3 is 12 residues long. The V gene lost 7 bases and the J gene lost 9 bases, with 14 bases spanning the gap. The CDR3 is CASTVPSVTQYF. The DNA for the CDR3 is TGTGCCAGCACCGTCCCAAGCGTAACGCAGTATTTT.

V and J are TRBV19 and TRBJ1-1, with TRBD1 matching over 10 bases. Germline V gives CDR1 LNHDA, CDR2 SQIVND (reference sequence). The CDR3 totals 14 residues. The V and J ends lost 5 bases and 5 bases, in that order; junction bases with no gene match: 5. The CDR3 nucleotides are TGTGCCAGTAGTCCGCGGACAGGGGGGACTGAAGCTTTCTTT. This sequence encodes CASSPRTGGTEAFF.

The DNA of the CDR3 is TGTGCTAGTGGTTTGGTAATGGACGGGAGGGCCCAGCCAGATACGCAGTATTTT. Protein sequence: CASGLVMDGRAQPDTQYF. The rearrangement joins TRBV12-5 to TRBJ2-3; 8 bases line up with TRBD2. The CDR3 totals 18 residues. Germline CDR1 reads LGHNT; CDR2 reads FRNRAP. V lost 0 bases, J lost 4 bases, and 12 bases stayed unmatched.

This chain uses TRBV9 with TRBJ2-5; 9 bases map to TRBD1. The CDR3 totals 15 residues. Germline values: CDR1 SGDLS, CDR2 YYNGEE. V lost 5 bases and J lost 5; bases outside the gene matches: 10. CDR3 in amino acids: CASSAQGAGGETQYF. CDR3 DNA sequence: TGTGCCAGCAGTGCACAGGGGGCCGGAGGTGAGACCCAGTACTTC.

This chain uses TRBV30 with TRBJ2-2, with 12 nucleotides matching TRBD2. The CDR3 sequence is 16 residues long. Trimming cost V 2 bases and J 5 bases; bases outside gene matches: 6. Germline CDR1 GTSNPN, CDR2 SVGIG (reference sequence). The CDR3 loop reads CAWSRLAGGRTGELFF. CDR3 nucleotide sequence: TGTGCCTGGAGTCGGCTAGCGGGAGGGAGGACCGGGGAGCTGTTTTTT.

The gene calls are TRBV11-2 and TRBJ1-2; maybe TRBD1 (5 bases). This CDR3 has 14 residues. V dropped 0 bases and J dropped 4 bases, with 9 bases sitting between them. Germline V lookup: CDR1 SGHAT, CDR2 FQNNGV. Written as DNA, the CDR3 is TGTGCCAGCAGCTTAGATGCCGGGGGCTATGGCTACACCTTC. It translates to CASSLDAGGYGYTF.

The V and J genes are TRBV9 and TRBJ1-2, with D perhaps TRBD1 (6 bases). Germline V gene data show CDR1 as SGDLS and CDR2 as YYNGEE. This CDR3 comprises 15 residues. Trimming shortened V by 0 bases and J by 3 bases, and 12 bases separated the two germline ends. The CDR3 region is CASSVAGGAHYGYTF. The CDR3 region has the DNA TGTGCCAGCAGCGTAGCGGGGGGCGCACACTATGGCTACACCTTC.

The chain uses TRBV3-1 (or the pseudogene TRBV3-2) and TRBJ2-5; TRBD2 aligns across 11 bases. Trimming removed 1 base from V and 4 bases from J; junction bases left unmatched: 8. The CDR3 contains 17 residues. Germline lookup yields CDR1 LGHDT and CDR2 YNNKEL (reference sequence). CDR3 region: CASSQGGTSGRAETQYF. CDR3 bases: TGTGCCAGCAGCCAAGGGGGAACTAGCGGGAGAGCAGAGACCCAGTACTTC.

The chain recombines TRBV5-1 with TRBJ2-4; 9 bases agree with TRBD2. V lost 0 bases, J lost 7 bases, and 8 bases stayed unmatched. The CDR3 sequence is 16 residues long. Germline V gives CDR1 SGHRS, CDR2 YFSETQ. The CDR3 spells CASSLVPAGGLNIQYF. In DNA form, the CDR3 reads TGCGCCAGCAGCTTGGTTCCTGCGGGAGGGCTTAACATTCAGTACTTC.

V is TRBV6-5 and J is TRBJ1-2; D is possibly TRBD1 (5 bases). Germline V gene data show CDR1 as MNHEY and CDR2 as SVGAGI. This CDR3 spans 14 amino acids. V was clipped by 0 bases and J by 8 bases, with 13 bases between them. In DNA form, the CDR3 reads TGTGCCAGCAGTTACTCCAGTCAGGGAGGAGGCTACACCTTC. Amino acids: CASSYSSQGGGYTF.

The V call is TRBV27, the J call TRBJ2-7, with TRBD2 matching over 11 bases. The CDR3 extends over 14 amino acids. Per germline, CDR1 MNHEY and CDR2 SMNVEV (reference sequence). Germline trimming cut 5 bases from V and 4 bases from J; bases unmatched to any gene: 4. CDR3 amino acids: CASSELAGEYEQYF. DNA of the CDR3: TGTGCCAGCAGTGAACTAGCGGGAGAATACGAGCAGTACTTC.

In its sample, this clone was seen once. V usage is TRBV2 and J usage is TRBJ1-1; tentatively, D is TRBD1 (6 bases). This CDR3 is built from 13 residues. Germline CDR1 is SNHLY and CDR2 is FYNNEI. Between the trimmed V and J ends, which lost 7 bases and 0 bases, there was a span of 9 bases. CDR3 sequence: CASTGQLNTEAFF. In nucleotides, the CDR3 is TGTGCCAGCACCGGACAGCTGAACACTGAAGCTTTCTTT.

This chain links TRBV7-9 with TRBJ2-2; 16 bases are a match to TRBD2. The CDR3 extends over 18 amino acids. Germline trimming cut 6 bases from V and 4 bases from J; bases unmatched to any gene: 8. Germline assignment: CDR1 SEHNR and CDR2 FQNEAQ (reference sequence). CDR3: CASSLGTSGRGSTGELFF. The DNA for the CDR3 is TGTGCCAGCAGTCTGGGGACTAGCGGGAGGGGGAGCACCGGGGAGCTGTTTTTT.

This clone was found once. The J gene is TRBJ2-7, the V gene TRBV25-1; the match to TRBD2 covers 15 bases. The length of the CDR3 is 14 residues. The germline V gene has CDR1 MGHDK and CDR2 SYGVNS. The J segment lost 3 bases and the V segment lost 10 bases, leaving 4 bases of the junction unmatched. CDR3 DNA sequence: TGTGCCACCTCGGGACTAGCGGGAGGCTACGAGCAGTACTTC. Translation: CATSGLAGGYEQYF.

The rearrangement uses TRBV6-4 and TRBJ1-5; D not resolved. The CDR3 contains 14 residues. Germline V CDR1 and CDR2: MRHNA, SNTAGT. V lost 7 bases, J lost 1 base, and 11 bases lay in between. This CDR3 reads CASTKRVSNQPQHF. The DNA of the CDR3 is TGTGCCAGCACCAAGAGGGTAAGCAATCAGCCCCAGCATTTT.

CDR3 nucleotides: TGTGCCAGCAGTTCCCTCCGACAGCGGGGGAAGGAGCCCCAGCATTTT. Translating gives CASSSLRQRGKEPQHF. V and J are TRBV28 and TRBJ1-5, with a weak D call TRBD1 (5 bases). This CDR3 has 16 residues. The germline V gene encodes CDR1 MDHEN and CDR2 SYDVKM. The V end was cut by 4 bases, the J end by 8 bases, with 21 bases between.

This rearrangement joins TRBV28 to TRBJ2-3, with 12 bases matching TRBD2. The CDR3 contains 16 residues. The germline V gene encodes CDR1 MDHEN and CDR2 SYDVKM. After removal of 5 bases from V and 2 bases from J, the junction contained 5 bases not matched to a gene. CDR3 DNA: TGTGCCAGCAGTGGCGGACTAGCGGGGCCCACAGATACGCAGTATTTT. The encoded protein is CASSGGLAGPTDTQYF.

V usage is TRBV30 and J usage is TRBJ1-3; D is ambiguous. This CDR3 has 15 amino acids. Trimming took off 0 bases at V and 0 bases at J, with 9 bases between the two ends. Germline V lookup: CDR1 GTSNPN, CDR2 SVGIG (reference sequence). The CDR3 DNA reads as TGTGCCTGGAGTGTACCAGGCCCCTCTGGAAACACCATATATTTT. It encodes CAWSVPGPSGNTIYF.

This sequence joins TRBV3-1 (or the pseudogene TRBV3-2) and TRBJ2-2; D is possibly TRBD2 (7 bases). Germline V CDR1 and CDR2: LGHDT, YNNKEL (reference sequence). This CDR3 comprises 18 residues. V lost 4 bases to trimming and J lost 1 base, with 19 bases between them. In DNA form, the CDR3 reads TGTGCCAGCAGCCCGCCTCTGGGGGGGGCCCTGAACACCGGGGAGCTGTTTTTT. Its protein is CASSPPLGGALNTGELFF.

The chain joins TRBV10-3 to TRBJ2-7; 9 bases match TRBD2. Per germline, CDR1 ENHRY and CDR2 SYGVKD. The J segment lost 6 bases and the V segment lost 10 bases, leaving 10 bases of the junction unmatched. The CDR3 consists of 13 residues. Here the CDR3 DNA reads TGTGCCACAAGATTAGCGGGAGAGGGCGAGCAGTACTTC. This sequence encodes CATRLAGEGEQYF.

The V gene is TRBV4-3, the J gene TRBJ2-1; TRBD2 might be the D (6 bases). This CDR3 is 16 amino acids long. Germline V gene sequence: CDR1 LGHNA, CDR2 YSLEER. V was cut by 0 bases and J by 3 bases, with 12 bases left in between. The DNA of the CDR3 is TGCGCCAGCAGCCAAGATCGGGGGAGCGTCTACAATGAGCAGTTCTTC. It is translated as CASSQDRGSVYNEQFF.

V usage is TRBV7-2 and J usage is TRBJ2-1; 7 bases line up with TRBD1. Germline V lookup: CDR1 SGHTA, CDR2 FQGNSA. Unmatched junction bases numbered 1, after V lost 1 base and J lost 4 bases. The CDR3 covers 14 residues. For the CDR3, the DNA is TGTGCCAGCAGCTTAGAGGGACAGTACAATGAGCAGTTCTTC. Translated: CASSLEGQYNEQFF.

This clone occurred once. V is TRBV2 and J is TRBJ2-5; TRBD2 might be the D (6 bases). V gave up 6 bases and J gave up 2 bases, with 10 bases separating them. The CDR3 runs to 13 residues. CDR1 and CDR2 from the germline V gene are SNHLY and FYNNEI. DNA of the CDR3: TGTGCCAGCAGCCCGGGACTTCAAGAGACCCAGTACTTC. Translated: CASSPGLQETQYF.

This chain connects TRBV7-6 to TRBJ1-1; 9 positions match TRBD1. Per the germline V gene, CDR1 is SGHVS and CDR2 is FNYEAQ. The CDR3 runs to 13 residues. V gave up 5 bases and J gave up 6 bases; unmatched junction bases: 4. This chain's CDR3 is CASSAGTGSEAFF. In DNA, the CDR3 is TGTGCCAGCAGCGCCGGGACAGGGTCTGAAGCTTTCTTT.

The chain employs TRBV5-6 and TRBJ2-5, with TRBD2 matching 12 bases. With V trimmed by 0 bases and J by 1 base, 7 bases remained unmatched. The CDR3 has 18 residues. The germline V gene has CDR1 SGHDT and CDR2 YYEEEE. The DNA for the CDR3 is TGTGCCAGCAGCTTGGAGTCTAGCGGGAGGGCCGGCCAAGAGACCCAGTACTTC. It codes for CASSLESSGRAGQETQYF.

The chain employs TRBV30 and TRBJ2-5; the match to TRBD2 covers 9 bases. The CDR3 is made up of 16 amino acids. Germline V gene data show CDR1 as GTSNPN and CDR2 as SVGIG (reference sequence). The ends lost 0 bases at V and 5 bases at J; junction bases unmatched: 10. The CDR3 loop is CAWSVLRGRAGETQYF. CDR3 bases: TGTGCCTGGAGTGTACTTCGCGGGAGGGCCGGGGAGACCCAGTACTTC.

This clone was seen just once. This chain connects TRBV25-1 to TRBJ2-7, with 9 bases lining up with TRBD1. This CDR3 comprises 14 residues. The V and J ends lost 4 bases and 5 bases, in that order; junction bases with no gene match: 6. Germline V gene sequence: CDR1 MGHDK, CDR2 SYGVNS. This chain's CDR3 is CASSVKGQGHEQYF. The DNA for the CDR3 is TGTGCCAGCAGTGTAAAGGGACAGGGCCACGAGCAGTACTTC.